The text below deals with one T cell receptor beta chain. Trimming took off 0 bases at V and 4 bases at J, with 5 bases between the two ends. CDR1 is SGHKS and CDR2 is YYEKEE in the germline V gene (reference sequence). The CDR3 loop spans 13 amino acids. The data stem from a study of T-cell reconstitution after alpha-beta-depleted transplantation in children. It was with unique molecular identifiers that the TCRbeta library was prepared. TCRdb re-derived calls from the PCR reads in MiXCR, one entry per CDR3 protein. The data show hundreds of thousands of distinct CDR3 sequences, with around 19% seen just once and 3.3% held by the top ten.

The chain links TRBV5-5 to TRBJ1-5; D remains unclear. This TCR was recovered from a human donor who donated a stem cell graft to a child with acute lymphoblastic leukemia. The material was PBMCs from the stem cell graft donor, obtained from the stem cell graft. The CDR3 protein is CASSLVANQPQHF. Written as DNA, the CDR3 is TGTGCCAGCAGCTTGGTAGCGAATCAGCCCCAGCATTTT.